This record concerns one T cell receptor beta chain sequence. Its cognate antigen is unknown. TCR beta CDR3 regions were amplified from RNA transcripts. The HTBI primer set served for first-round RT-PCR of the TCR CDR3. TCRdb redid the calling of the multiplex PCR reads with MiXCR, one entry per CDR3 protein. The table includes about 640,000 distinct CDR3 sequences, around 21% detected once. This sample stems from a study of T cells in Graves' hyperthyroidism and ophthalmopathy. The wider study: Peripheral blood samples were taken at initial diagnosis, prior to any treatment. Study results and limitations: Most thyroid clonotypes expanded above 0.001 appeared in blood too. A median roughly 6.6 months before onset, the model predicted ophthalmopathy.

The CDR3 spans 16 residues. The germline V and J ends were trimmed by 4 bases and 2 bases, with 12 bases remaining between them. Germline assignment: CDR1 MDHEN and CDR2 SYDVKM. The diagnostic basis comprised clinical symptoms, serum thyroxine and TRAb, thyroid ultrasound and orbital computed tomography. The receptor was derived from a man under 40 with Graves' ophthalmopathy. The sample was blood. The chain links TRBV28 to TRBJ1-6, with D possibly being TRBD1 (5 bases). Here the CDR3 DNA reads TGTGCCAGCAGTTCCCCTGACAGTACCTATAATTCACCCCTCCACTTT. Its translation: CASSSPDSTYNSPLHF.